This T cell receptor beta chain stems from a study of response to subunit inactivated influenza vaccine. The study, taken as a whole, reports: After each seasonal influenza vaccination, few new T cells are recruited, the authors suggested.

TCRdb reprocessed the RT-PCR reads via MiXCR and lists one record per CDR3 protein. The data contain hundreds of thousands of distinct CDR3 sequences, about a fifth of them singletons. With regard to this clonotype: The antigen is not known.

Trimming cost V 4 bases and J 3 bases; bases outside gene matches: 1. The CDR3 totals 14 residues. This receptor was obtained from a man aged 45-65 years who received an inactivated influenza vaccine. This chain joins TRBV12-3 or TRBV12-4 and TRBJ1-2; 11 bases align to TRBD1. The material was PBMCs from blood, obtained around 5 days after vaccination. CDR3 nucleotide sequence: TGTGCCAGCAGTTGGGGACAGGGGGACTATGGCTACACCTTC. Translating it yields CASSWGQGDYGYTF.